A single count supports the clone carrying this T cell receptor (beta chain). Its antigen is as yet unknown. This sample is part of a study of cytomegalovirus exposure and HLA in healthy donors. Donors consisted of healthy bone marrow donors. Amplification used 60 Vbeta primers and 13 Jbeta primers. Sequencing used immunoSEQ multiplex PCR; TCRdb keeps in-frame clones, though not all of them. The repertoire holds roughly 120,000 clones, with less than 85% as singletons. V dropped 6 bases and J dropped 4; count of bases not matched to a gene: 9. The CDR3 contains 16 residues. Germline lookup yields CDR1 SGHTS and CDR2 YDEGEE. Study results and caveats: Sequence variants that were highly shared formed a cluster that was likely a sequencing artifact.

The chain is built from TRBV5-8 and TRBJ2-1; the match to TRBD1 covers 11 bases. The sequenced sample was PBMCs. The receptor was isolated from a middle-aged woman in good health and CMV-seropositive. The CDR3 loop reads CASTYGTGGVYNEQFF. As DNA, the CDR3 is TGTGCCAGCACCTACGGGACAGGGGGTGTTTACAATGAGCAGTTCTTC.